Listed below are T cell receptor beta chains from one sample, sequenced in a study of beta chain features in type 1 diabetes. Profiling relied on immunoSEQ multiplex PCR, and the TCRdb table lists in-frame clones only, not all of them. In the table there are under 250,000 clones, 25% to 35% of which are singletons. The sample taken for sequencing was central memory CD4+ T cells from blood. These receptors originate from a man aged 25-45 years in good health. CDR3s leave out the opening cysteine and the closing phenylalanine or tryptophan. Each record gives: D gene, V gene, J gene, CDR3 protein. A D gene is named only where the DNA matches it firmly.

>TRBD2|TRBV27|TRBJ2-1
ASSPQTSGGYNEQF
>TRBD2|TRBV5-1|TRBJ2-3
ASTPTSDSTDTQY
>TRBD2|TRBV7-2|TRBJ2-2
ASSSQTSSGELF
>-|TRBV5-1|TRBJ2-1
ASSFRGFEEQF
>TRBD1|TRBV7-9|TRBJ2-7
ASSSGTGSTEQY
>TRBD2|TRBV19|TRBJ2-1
ASSRTSGNSYNEQF
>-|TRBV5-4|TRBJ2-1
ASSPGAPAGHNEQF
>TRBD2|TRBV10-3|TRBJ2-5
AIRGLAGDQETQY
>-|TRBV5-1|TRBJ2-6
ASSFAGNSGANVLT
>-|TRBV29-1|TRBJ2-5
SVWTPQETQY